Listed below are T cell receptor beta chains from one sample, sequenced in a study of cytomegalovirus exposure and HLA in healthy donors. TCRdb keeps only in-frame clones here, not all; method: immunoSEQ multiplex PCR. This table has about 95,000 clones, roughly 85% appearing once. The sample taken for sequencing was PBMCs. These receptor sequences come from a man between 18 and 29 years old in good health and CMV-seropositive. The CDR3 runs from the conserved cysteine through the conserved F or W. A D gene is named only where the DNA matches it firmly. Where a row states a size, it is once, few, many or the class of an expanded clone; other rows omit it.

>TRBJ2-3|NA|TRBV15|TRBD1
CATSSIMDRSDTQYF
TGTGCCACCAGCAGCATTATGGACAGGAGCGATACGCAGTATTTT
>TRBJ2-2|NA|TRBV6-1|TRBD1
CASSPDRTAGELFF
TGTGCCAGCAGCCCGGACAGGACCGCCGGGGAGCTGTTTTTT
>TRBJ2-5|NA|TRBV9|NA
CASSVGGTPGETQYF
TGTGCCAGCAGCGTCGGCGGGACCCCGGGGGAGACCCAGTACTTC
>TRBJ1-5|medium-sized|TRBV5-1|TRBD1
CASSLGTSGTGDQPQHF
TGCGCCAGCAGCTTGGGAACCTCCGGGACAGGGGATCAGCCCCAGCATTTT
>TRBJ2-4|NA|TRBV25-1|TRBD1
CASSGETGLNIQYF
TGTGCCAGCAGTGGAGAGACAGGGTTGAACATTCAGTACTTC
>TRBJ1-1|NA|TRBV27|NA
CASSLGGVAEAFF
TGTGCCAGCAGTTTAGGGGGGGTGGCTGAAGCTTTCTTT
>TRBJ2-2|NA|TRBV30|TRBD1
CAWSVHRGAGELFF
TGTGCCTGGAGTGTTCACAGGGGGGCCGGGGAGCTGTTTTTT
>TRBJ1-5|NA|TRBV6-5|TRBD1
CASSRTGEGGQPQHF
TGTGCCAGCAGCCGGACAGGGGAGGGGGGTCAGCCCCAGCATTTT
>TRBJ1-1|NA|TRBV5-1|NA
CASSLGGNTEAFF
TGCGCCAGCAGCTTAGGGGGGAACACTGAAGCTTTCTTT
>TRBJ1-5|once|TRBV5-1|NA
CASSLGLRGQPQHF
TGCGCCAGCAGCTTGGGCCTCAGAGGTCAGCCCCAGCATTTT
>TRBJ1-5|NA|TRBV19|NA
CASSIRDTTLWGSNQPQHF
TGTGCCAGTAGTATAAGGGACACCACTCTCTGGGGAAGCAATCAGCCCCAGCATTTT
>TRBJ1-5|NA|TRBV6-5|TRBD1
CASSPVGTGKQPQHF
TGTGCCAGCAGCCCCGTTGGGACAGGGAAGCAGCCCCAGCATTTT
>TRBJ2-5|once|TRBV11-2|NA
CASSLEPGLTSQETQYF
TGTGCCAGCAGCTTAGAACCAGGGCTTACCTCCCAAGAGACCCAGTACTTC
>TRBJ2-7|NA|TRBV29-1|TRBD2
CSVPGLAGANEQYF
TGCAGCGTTCCGGGACTAGCGGGAGCGAACGAGCAGTACTTC
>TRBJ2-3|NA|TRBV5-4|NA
CASSLGQPHTDTQYF
TGTGCCAGCAGCTTGGGACAGCCTCACACAGATACGCAGTATTTT
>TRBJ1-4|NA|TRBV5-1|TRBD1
CASSWGQNNEKLFF
TGCGCCAGCAGCTGGGGACAGAATAATGAAAAACTGTTTTTT
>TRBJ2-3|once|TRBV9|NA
CASSSGTDTQYF
TGTGCCAGCAGCTCGGGGACAGATACGCAGTATTTT
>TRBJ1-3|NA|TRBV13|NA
CASSTVDTIYF
TGTGCCAGCAGCACAGTAGACACCATATATTTT
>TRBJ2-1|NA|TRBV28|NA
CASSSYNEQFF
TGTGCCAGCAGTTCTTACAATGAGCAGTTCTTC
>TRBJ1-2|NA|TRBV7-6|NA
CASSLGMTQDYGYTF
TGTGCCAGCAGCTTAGGAATGACCCAGGACTATGGCTACACCTTC
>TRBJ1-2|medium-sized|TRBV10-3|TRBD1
CAISETGTGGGYGYTF
TGTGCCATCAGTGAGACCGGGACAGGGGGAGGCTATGGCTACACCTTC
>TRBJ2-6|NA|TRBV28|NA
CAICSSGANVLTF
TGTGCCATATGTAGCTCTGGGGCCAACGTCCTGACTTTC
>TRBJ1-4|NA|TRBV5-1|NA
CASSLRQGNEKLFF
TGCGCCAGCAGCCTCCGGCAGGGTAATGAAAAACTGTTTTTT
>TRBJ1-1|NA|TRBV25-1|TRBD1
CASSVGQGDTEAFF
TGTGCCAGCAGTGTGGGACAGGGTGACACTGAAGCTTTCTTT
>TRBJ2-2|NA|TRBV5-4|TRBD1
CASSRPTGGRGTGELFF
TGTGCCAGCAGCCGTCCGACAGGGGGCAGAGGCACCGGGGAGCTGTTTTTT
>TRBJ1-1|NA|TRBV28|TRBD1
CASSLADRVGTEAFF
TGTGCCAGCAGTTTAGCCGACAGGGTGGGGACTGAAGCTTTCTTT
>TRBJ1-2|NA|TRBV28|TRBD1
CASRTQGEGYGYTF
TGTGCCAGCAGGACCCAGGGGGAAGGCTATGGCTACACCTTC
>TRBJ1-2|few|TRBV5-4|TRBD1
CASSLQGANYGYTF
TGTGCCAGCAGCTTGCAGGGGGCAAACTATGGCTACACCTTC